The sequence of this T cell receptor (beta chain) was determined in a study of OX40 agonist ivuxolimab in advanced cancers. The protocol was immunoSEQ multiplex PCR, while the TCRdb copy is restricted to in-frame clones and leaves out a portion. This sample has 65,000 to 90,000 clones, with roughly 87% found just once. This CDR3 has 13 amino acids. In germline, CDR1 is SQVTM, CDR2 ANQGSEA. The V end was cut by 4 bases, the J end by 5 bases, with 12 bases between. This TCR derives from an adult with an advanced solid tumor such as melanoma, head and neck, liver or kidney cancer. The specimen comprised CD4+ or CD8+ T cells sorted from blood, sampled in a trial of the OX40 agonist ivuxolimab. The gene calls are TRBV29-1 and TRBJ2-1, with D unresolved. CDR3 nucleotides: TGCAGCGTTGTAGGCCTACCTAACAATGAGCAGTTCTTC. This codes for CSVVGLPNNEQFF.